The T cell receptor beta chain under discussion was sequenced for a study of T cells in Graves' hyperthyroidism and ophthalmopathy. CDR1 and CDR2 (germline): SGHDT, YYEEEE. Trimming at V came to 0 bases and at J to 9 bases, leaving 5 bases not matched to a gene. CDR3 length: 15 amino acids. The investigators amplified TCR beta CDR3 regions from RNA transcripts. With the HTBI primer set, the TCR CDR3 went through a first round of RT-PCR. One entry per CDR3 protein results from TCRdb running MiXCR on the multiplex PCR reads. The sample yields 300,000 to 400,000 distinct CDR3 sequences, less than 15% seen once.

The TCR comes from a young woman with Graves' hyperthyroidism. The sample consisted of blood. This chain links TRBV5-6 with TRBJ1-6, with 8 bases identical to TRBD1. The CDR3 DNA follows: TGTGCCAGCAGCTTGGGGGTGGACAGGGCTTCACCCCTCCACTTT. Translating it yields CASSLGVDRASPLHF.